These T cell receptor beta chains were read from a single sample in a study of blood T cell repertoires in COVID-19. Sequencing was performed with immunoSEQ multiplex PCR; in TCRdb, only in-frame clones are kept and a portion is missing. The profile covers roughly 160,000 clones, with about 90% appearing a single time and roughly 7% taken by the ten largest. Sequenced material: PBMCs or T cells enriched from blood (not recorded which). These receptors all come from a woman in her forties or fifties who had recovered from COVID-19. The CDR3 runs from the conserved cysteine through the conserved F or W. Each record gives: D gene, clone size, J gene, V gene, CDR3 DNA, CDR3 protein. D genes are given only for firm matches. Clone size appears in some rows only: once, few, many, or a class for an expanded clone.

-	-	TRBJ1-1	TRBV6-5	TGTGCCAGCAGTTCGGCGGGGCGGGACACTGAAGCTTTCTTT	CASSSAGRDTEAFF
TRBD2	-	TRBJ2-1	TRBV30	TGTGCCTGGAGTCTAGCGGAATTCAATGAGCAGTTCTTC	CAWSLAEFNEQFF
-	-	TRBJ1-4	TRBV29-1	TGCAGCGTGTTCGGTACAACTAATGAAAAACTGTTTTTT	CSVFGTTNEKLFF
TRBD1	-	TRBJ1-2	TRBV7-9	TGTGCCAGCAGCGTCCGGGACAGTAACTATGGCTACACCTTC	CASSVRDSNYGYTF
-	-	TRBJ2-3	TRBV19	TGTGCCAGTAGCTCCGGGGGATGGGGCACAGATACGCAGTATTTT	CASSSGGWGTDTQYF
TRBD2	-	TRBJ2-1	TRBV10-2	TGCGCCAGCAGTGGAGCTAGCGGGAGTCTGTACAATGAGCAGTTCTTC	CASSGASGSLYNEQFF
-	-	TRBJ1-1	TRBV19	TGTGCCAGTAGTGACAGCCTCAACACTGAAGCTTTCTTT	CASSDSLNTEAFF
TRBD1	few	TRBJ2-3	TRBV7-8	TGTGCCAGCAGCTTTTCAGGACAGGGACCAGATACGCAGTATTTT	CASSFSGQGPDTQYF
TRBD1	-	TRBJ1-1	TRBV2	TGTGCCAGTATACTCAGGGGGCTTAACACTGAAGCTTTCTTT	CASILRGLNTEAFF
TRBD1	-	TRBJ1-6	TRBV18	TGTGCCAGCTCACCGGGACAGGGGAGCAATTCACCCCTCCACTTT	CASSPGQGSNSPLHF
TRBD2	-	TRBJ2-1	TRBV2	TGTGCCAGCAGCTGGGCCCTGGGACTAGCGGGAGGGACCAATGAGCAGTTCTTC	CASSWALGLAGGTNEQFF